These 14 T cell receptor beta chains share one sample of origin, sequenced in a study of vaccination and CD4 T cells after COVID-19 (dated by TCRdb to the early 2020s). The time point label here, explained by the study, means: late sampling 161 to 241 days after vaccination in a few convalescent patients. The sample's treatment or condition label, decoded: approximately nine-day PBMC culture with coronavirus spike peptide pools or control peptides (ViraFEST assay). Their antigens are not known. The library relied on PCR. The sample was run on an Illumina iSeq 100. DNA from cultured CD4+ T cells was subjected to TCR sequencing with the Oncomine TCR Beta short-read assay at the Johns Hopkins FTIC core. In-frame beta chains were kept once TCRdb had trimmed the public reads at Q25 with fastp and called clones with MiXCR. Every CDR3 protein is listed once, alongside the most common genes and DNA of its rows. The sample data list about 22,000 distinct CDR3 sequences, and more than 30% of these were observed just once. Roughly 27% of the sample belongs to the ten largest clones.

The sample was CD4+ T cells from blood, cultured in vitro, taken about 7 months after SARS-CoV-2 vaccination. The receptors derive from a human donor who had recovered from COVID-19.

This clonotype was counted only a few times. The chain recombines TRBV7-9 with TRBJ2-5; D call uncertain. Trimming took 8 bases from V and 0 from J, leaving 7 bases between them. This CDR3 is built from 12 residues. Germline V gene sequence: CDR1 SEHNR, CDR2 FQNEAQ (reference sequence). The CDR3 protein is CASSWYQETQYF. The CDR3 coding sequence is TGTGCCAGCTCCTGGTACCAAGAGACCCAGTACTTC.

The V gene is TRBV18, the J gene TRBJ2-7; D unresolved. Trimming pared 2 bases from V and 3 bases from J, leaving 11 bases between. CDR1 and CDR2 from the germline V gene are KGHSH and LQKENI. CDR3 length: 14 residues. The CDR3 DNA reads TGTGCCAGCTCACCAGGCCAGACCAACTACGAGCAGTACTTC. Amino acid sequence: CASSPGQTNYEQYF.

This clonotype was detected only a few times. The chain uses TRBV6-1 and TRBJ1-2; 9 nucleotides agree with TRBD1. Germline CDR1 reads MNHNS; CDR2 reads SASEGT. The CDR3 is made up of 14 amino acids. The ends lost 6 bases at V and 3 bases at J; junction bases unmatched: 5. This chain's CDR3 is CASRSGQGHYGYTF. CDR3 in DNA: TGTGCCAGCAGATCGGGACAGGGTCACTATGGCTACACCTTC.

The chain is built from TRBV27 and TRBJ2-3; 13 nucleotides agree with TRBD2. CDR1 is MNHEY and CDR2 is SMNVEV in the germline V gene (reference sequence). V lost 5 bases and J lost 4; bases outside the gene matches: 6. The CDR3 length is 16 residues. The CDR3 here is CASSVLAGGRADTQYF. The CDR3 nucleotides are TGTGCCAGCAGTGTACTAGCGGGGGGGCGTGCAGATACGCAGTATTTT.

V and J are TRBV6-1 and TRBJ2-7; D remains ambiguous. Germline values: CDR1 MNHNS, CDR2 SASEGT. The CDR3 length is 12 residues. The germline V and J ends were trimmed by 4 bases and 4 bases, with 8 bases remaining between them. CDR3 protein: CASSAWLYEQYF. CDR3 coding DNA: TGTGCCAGCAGTGCCTGGCTGTACGAGCAGTACTTC.

This clonotype was seen more than once but under ten times. The chain combines TRBV5-4 with TRBJ2-5; D gene uncertain. Trimming took off 0 bases at V and 0 bases at J, with 12 bases between the two ends. Germline V gene sequence: CDR1 SGHNT, CDR2 YYREEE (reference sequence). The CDR3 is made up of 16 amino acids. CDR3 residues: CASSLDGGRYQETQYF. The CDR3 bases are TGTGCCAGCAGCTTGGACGGCGGCAGATACCAAGAGACCCAGTACTTC.

V usage is TRBV20-1 and J usage is TRBJ2-1; no reliable D call. This CDR3 contains 12 residues. CDR1 is DFQATT and CDR2 is SNEGSKA in the germline V gene (reference sequence). Trimming took off 3 bases at V and 9 bases at J, with 12 bases between the two ends. The CDR3 spells CSASWPPGEQFF. CDR3 in DNA: TGCAGTGCTAGTTGGCCGCCGGGTGAGCAGTTCTTC.

The rearrangement joins TRBV20-1 to TRBJ1-2; D gene unclear. Germline lookup yields CDR1 DFQATT and CDR2 SNEGSKA (reference sequence). This CDR3 has 11 residues. Trimming pared 3 bases from V and 5 bases from J, leaving 7 bases between. DNA for the CDR3: TGCAGTGCTAGTGACAAGTATGGCTACACCTTC. Its translation is CSASDKYGYTF.

J is TRBJ2-5 and V is TRBV20-1; D is perhaps TRBD1 (6 bases). Trimming removed 0 bases from V and 4 bases from J, with 18 bases in between. The CDR3 totals 16 residues. Germline V gives CDR1 DFQATT, CDR2 SNEGSKA (reference sequence). Here the CDR3 reads CSARERWGRTGETQYF. The DNA of the CDR3 is TGCAGTGCTAGAGAGAGGTGGGGGCGGACGGGAGAGACCCAGTACTTC.

V gene TRBV20-1 combines with J gene TRBJ2-7; D tentatively fits TRBD1 or TRBD2 (5 bases each). V was clipped by 6 bases and J by 2 bases, with 14 bases between them. There are 13 residues in the CDR3. The V gene's germline CDR1 is DFQATT and CDR2 SNEGSKA (reference sequence). As DNA, the CDR3 is TGCAGTGCCCCCGGGACGAGCACCTACGAGCAGTACTTC. Protein: CSAPGTSTYEQYF.

V gene TRBV20-1 combines with J gene TRBJ2-6; D remains unclear. There are 13 residues in the CDR3. The germline CDR1 and CDR2 sequences are DFQATT and SNEGSKA (reference sequence). V was cut by 4 bases and J by 4 bases, with 8 bases left in between. CDR3 DNA: TGCAGTGCTACCGGTCCGGGGGCCAACGTCCTGACTTTC. Translated, it gives CSATGPGANVLTF.

This clonotype was seen only a few times. This sequence joins TRBV7-3 and TRBJ2-1, with a possible D match to TRBD2 (5 bases). The length of the CDR3 is 13 residues. The V and J ends lost 4 bases and 6 bases respectively, with 10 bases between them. Germline V gene data show CDR1 as SGHTA and CDR2 as FQGTGA. The CDR3: CASSSGLANEQFF. The CDR3 DNA sequence: TGTGCCAGCAGCTCAGGCCTAGCCAATGAGCAGTTCTTC.

This chain joins TRBV5-4 and TRBJ2-6, with D tentatively TRBD1 (6 bases). The V gene lost 4 bases and the J gene lost 2 bases, with 10 bases spanning the gap. The CDR3 loop spans 15 amino acids. Germline loops: CDR1 SGHNT, CDR2 YYREEE (reference sequence). The CDR3 spells CASSVYRAGANVLTF. The DNA for the CDR3 is TGTGCCAGCAGCGTTTACAGGGCTGGGGCCAACGTCCTGACTTTC.

There are a few counts of this clonotype. V and J are TRBV2 and TRBJ1-2, with a weak D call TRBD1 (5 bases). Trimming shortened V by 6 bases and J by 2 bases, and 13 bases separated the two germline ends. The CDR3 length is 14 residues. Germline V gives CDR1 SNHLY, CDR2 FYNNEI. The DNA of the CDR3 is TGTGCCAGCAGCGCGGGACTGCGAAACTATGGCTACACCTTC. It encodes CASSAGLRNYGYTF.